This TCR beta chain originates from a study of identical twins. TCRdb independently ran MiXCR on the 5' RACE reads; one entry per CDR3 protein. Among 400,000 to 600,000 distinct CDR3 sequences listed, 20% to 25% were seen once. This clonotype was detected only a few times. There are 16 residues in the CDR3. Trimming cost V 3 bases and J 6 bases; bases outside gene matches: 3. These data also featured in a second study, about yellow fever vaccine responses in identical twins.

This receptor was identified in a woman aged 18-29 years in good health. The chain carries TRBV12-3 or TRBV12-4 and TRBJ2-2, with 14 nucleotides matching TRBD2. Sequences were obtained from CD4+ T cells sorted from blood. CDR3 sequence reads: CASSLGTSGSPGELFF. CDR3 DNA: TGTGCCAGCAGTTTGGGGACTAGCGGGAGTCCCGGGGAGCTGTTTTTT.